The clone carrying this TCR beta chain was counted a single time. The data were taken from a study of glioma-infiltrating T cells. Per germline, CDR1 SQVTM and CDR2 ANQGSEA. The CDR3 contains 15 residues. Trimming removed 1 base from V and 4 bases from J, with 16 bases in between. Using RNA template, CDR3s of TCR alpha and beta were amplified with iRepertoire arm-PCR. TCRdb re-called the multiplex PCR reads through MiXCR, storing one row per CDR3 protein. The repertoire holds approximately 400,000 distinct CDR3 sequences, roughly two fifths seen once, with more than 10% in the top ten. The sequence was collected from a human donor with low-grade glioma or glioblastoma, undergoing nonglioma brain surgery, or in good health (not recorded which). The chain couples TRBV29-1 to TRBJ2-5, with D perhaps given as TRBD1 or TRBD2 (5 bases each). Sequences were obtained from glioma tissue, nonneoplastic brain tissue, or PBMCs (not recorded which). CDR3: CSVEVGVTGRETQYF. DNA for the CDR3: TGCAGCGTTGAAGTAGGGGTGACGGGACGAGAGACCCAGTACTTC.